This record covers a single TCR beta chain. Time point indicated: blood 4 weeks post-SBRT, at nephrectomy. Treatment meaning: 15 Gy SBRT to primary tumor, nephrectomy 4 weeks later. Clear cell pathology was present in this patient's renal cell carcinoma. CDR1 and CDR2 (germline): MGHDK, SYGVNS. The germline V and J ends were trimmed by 6 bases and 0 bases, with 16 bases remaining between them. CDR3 length: 16 residues. The sample originates from a study of radiation and T cells in renal cell carcinoma. Sequencing was performed with immunoSEQ multiplex PCR; in TCRdb, only in-frame clones are kept and a portion is missing. The sample holds 130,000 to 150,000 clones; 86% are singletons and the top ten take over 15%.

This TCR came from a woman aged 45-59 years with renal cell carcinoma. The chain couples TRBV25-1 to TRBJ2-3; D not certain. The material was blood, obtained from a patient whose treatment included radiotherapy and nephrectomy. In nucleotides, the CDR3 is TGTGCCAGCAGCCCAACGAGATCAGCTAGCACAGATACGCAGTATTTT. Translation gives CASSPTRSASTDTQYF.